This T cell receptor (beta chain) stems from a study of cytomegalovirus exposure and HLA in healthy donors. At the level of the study: An earlier analysis found 95 million to 140 million unique TCR beta sequences from about 179 million T cells. Study-level results: The authors excluded some V segments, including TRBV6-2 and TRBV6-3, as indistinguishable. It was likely that a cluster of highly shared sequence variants was a sequencing artifact.

With 60 Vbeta and 13 Jbeta primers, the PCR was carried out. Under the authors' procedure: Later analysis identified 65 million to 80 million unique TCR beta chains, 10 million to 12 million shared. Using immunoSEQ multiplex PCR, the repertoire was profiled, and TCRdb retains in-frame clones only, with some absent. V, J and clone size are taken as reported in that table, and D and trimming were inferred from the DNA itself. The sample lists roughly 180,000 clones; roughly a tenth were seen once. On this clone itself: Its antigen is undetermined.

The CDR3 extends over 17 amino acids. Trimming cost V 4 bases and J 2 bases; bases outside gene matches: 11. The germline CDR1 and CDR2 sequences are SGDLS and YYNGEE. The receptor was derived from a woman in her thirties in good health and CMV-seropositive. Sequenced: PBMCs. The chain links TRBV9 to TRBJ2-5, with 10 bases matching TRBD2. The CDR3 sequence: CASSYSYSTSGQETQYF. The CDR3 DNA sequence: TGTGCCAGCAGCTATAGCTATTCGACTAGCGGGCAAGAGACCCAGTACTTC.